This note documents a single T cell receptor beta chain sequence. How the authors handled the data: Estimation of nucleated cell counts relied on the amplification of reference gene primers. Measured with immunoSEQ multiplex PCR; TCRdb has only the in-frame clones, and not every one. V, J and clone size were drawn from that table, and D and trimming were deduced from the DNA. The repertoire holds 70,000 to 90,000 clones, with roughly 82% as singletons. The data stem from a study of blood T cell repertoires in COVID-19. About the research overall: The analysed material was cDNA or gDNA that came from T cells, B-cell-depleted T cells, or PBMCs.

Sequenced sample: peripheral blood. The receptor comes from a human donor in a cohort sampled during active COVID-19.

CDR3 bases: TGCGCCAGCACAGGGCAGGGGTTGGGGACCCAGTACTTC. Translating it yields CASTGQGLGTQYF. This rearrangement joins TRBV10-2 to TRBJ2-5, with D perhaps matching TRBD1 (6 bases). This CDR3 is built from 13 residues. The germline gives CDR1 WSHSY, CDR2 SAAADI. Between the trimmed V and J ends, which lost 7 bases and 7 bases, there was a span of 16 bases.